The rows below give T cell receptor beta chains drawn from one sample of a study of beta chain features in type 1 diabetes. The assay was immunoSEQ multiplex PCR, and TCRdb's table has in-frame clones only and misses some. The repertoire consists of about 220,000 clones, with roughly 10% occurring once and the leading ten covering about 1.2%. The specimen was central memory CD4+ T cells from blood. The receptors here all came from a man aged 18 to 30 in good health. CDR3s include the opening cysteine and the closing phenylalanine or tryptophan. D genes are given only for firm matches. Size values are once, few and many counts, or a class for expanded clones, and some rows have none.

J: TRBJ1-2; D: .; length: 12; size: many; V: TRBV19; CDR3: CASKRTDYGYTF; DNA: TGTGCCAGTAAGAGGACAGACTATGGCTACACCTTC
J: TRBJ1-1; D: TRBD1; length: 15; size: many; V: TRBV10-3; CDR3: CAIRQGADSSTEAFF; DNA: TGTGCCATCAGGCAGGGGGCTGATTCGAGCACTGAAGCTTTCTTT
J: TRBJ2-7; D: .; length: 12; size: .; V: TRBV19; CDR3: CAAGTGAYEQYF; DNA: TGTGCCGCCGGGACTGGGGCCTACGAGCAGTACTTC
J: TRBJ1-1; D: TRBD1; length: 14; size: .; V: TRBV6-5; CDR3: CASSANRGNTEAFF; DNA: TGTGCCAGCAGTGCTAACAGGGGGAACACTGAAGCTTTCTTT
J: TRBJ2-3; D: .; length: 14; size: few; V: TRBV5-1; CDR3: CASSLGRVEDTQYF; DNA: TGCGCCAGCAGCTTAGGCAGGGTCGAAGATACGCAGTATTTT
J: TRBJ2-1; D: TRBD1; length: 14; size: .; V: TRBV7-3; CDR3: CASSFDRGYNEQFF; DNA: TGTGCCAGCAGCTTCGACAGGGGCTACAATGAGCAGTTCTTC
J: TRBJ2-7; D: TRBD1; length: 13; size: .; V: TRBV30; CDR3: CAWSTDRGYEQYF; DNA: TGTGCCTGGAGTACCGACAGGGGCTACGAGCAGTACTTC
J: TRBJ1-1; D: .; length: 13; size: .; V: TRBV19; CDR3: CASIGGGKTEAFF; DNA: TGTGCCAGTATAGGAGGCGGGAAGACTGAAGCTTTCTTT
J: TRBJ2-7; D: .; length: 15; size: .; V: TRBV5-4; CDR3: CASSLERGGWNEQYF; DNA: TGTGCCAGCAGCCTGGAGAGGGGAGGTTGGAACGAGCAGTACTTC
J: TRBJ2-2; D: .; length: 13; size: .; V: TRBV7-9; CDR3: CASSRGHTGELFF; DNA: TGTGCCAGCAGCCGGGGACATACCGGGGAGCTGTTTTTT
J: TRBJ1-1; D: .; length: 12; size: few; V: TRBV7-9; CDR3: CASSLALGVAFF; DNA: TGTGCCAGCAGCTTGGCTCTGGGGGTAGCTTTCTTT
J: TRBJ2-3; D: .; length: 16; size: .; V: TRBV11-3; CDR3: CASSLAGGRGTDTQYF; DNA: TGTGCCAGCAGCTTAGCGGGTGGCAGGGGCACAGATACGCAGTATTTT
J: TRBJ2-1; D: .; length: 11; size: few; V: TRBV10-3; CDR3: CAVQGQGEQFF; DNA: TGTGCCGTACAGGGTCAAGGTGAGCAGTTCTTC
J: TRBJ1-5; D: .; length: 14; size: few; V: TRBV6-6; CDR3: CASTSPGLNQPQHF; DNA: TGTGCCAGCACCTCCCCCGGGCTCAATCAGCCCCAGCATTTT
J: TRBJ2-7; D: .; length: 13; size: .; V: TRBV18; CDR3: CASAPRQGDEQYF; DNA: TGTGCCAGCGCACCACGCCAAGGGGACGAGCAGTACTTC
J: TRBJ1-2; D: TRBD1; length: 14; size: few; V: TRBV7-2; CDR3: CASSFDGTGPPLTF; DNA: TGTGCCAGCAGCTTTGACGGGACAGGGCCTCCTCTCACCTTC
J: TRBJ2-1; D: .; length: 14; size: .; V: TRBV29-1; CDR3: CSVVAASFYNEQFF; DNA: TGCAGCGTTGTTGCGGCTTCGTTCTACAATGAGCAGTTCTTC
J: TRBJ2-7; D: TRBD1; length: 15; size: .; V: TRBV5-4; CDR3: CASSLGQGRSYEQYF; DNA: TGTGCCAGCAGCCTTGGACAGGGACGGTCCTACGAGCAGTACTTC
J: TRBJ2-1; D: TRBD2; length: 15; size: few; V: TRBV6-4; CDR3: CASSVLAGATHEQFF; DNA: TGTGCCAGCAGTGTACTAGCGGGAGCTACCCATGAGCAGTTCTTC
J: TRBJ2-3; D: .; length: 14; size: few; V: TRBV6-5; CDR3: CASSYNGYTDTQYF; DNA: TGTGCCAGCAGTTATAACGGTTACACAGATACGCAGTATTTT
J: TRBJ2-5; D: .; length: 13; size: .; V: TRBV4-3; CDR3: CASSQQGSETQYF; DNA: TGCGCCAGCAGCCAACAGGGTTCGGAGACCCAGTACTTC
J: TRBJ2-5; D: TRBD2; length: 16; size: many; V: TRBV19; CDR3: CASSIGRAGPQETQYF; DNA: TGTGCCAGTAGTATAGGCCGAGCGGGGCCACAAGAGACCCAGTACTTC
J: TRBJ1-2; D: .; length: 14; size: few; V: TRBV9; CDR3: CASSDYTAGYGYTF; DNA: TGTGCCAGCAGCGACTATACAGCCGGTTATGGCTACACCTTC
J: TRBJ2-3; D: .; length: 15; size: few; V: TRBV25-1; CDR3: CASSSRDLRTNTQYF; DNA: TGTGCCAGCAGCTCCCGGGATTTAAGAACGAATACGCAGTATTTT
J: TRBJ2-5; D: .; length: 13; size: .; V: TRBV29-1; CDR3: CSGEGGARETQYF; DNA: TGCAGCGGTGAAGGGGGGGCGAGAGAGACCCAGTACTTC
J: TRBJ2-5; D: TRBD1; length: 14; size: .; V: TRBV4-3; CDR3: CASSQDRGEETQYF; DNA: TGCGCCAGCAGCCAGGACAGGGGCGAAGAGACCCAGTACTTC
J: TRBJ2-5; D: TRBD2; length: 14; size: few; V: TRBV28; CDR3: CASSIAGGQETQYF; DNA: TGTGCCAGCAGTATAGCGGGAGGGCAGGAGACCCAGTACTTC
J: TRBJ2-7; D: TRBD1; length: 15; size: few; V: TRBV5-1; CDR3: CASSLDGQVFNEQYF; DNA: TGCGCCAGCAGCTTGGATGGACAGGTATTTAACGAGCAGTACTTC
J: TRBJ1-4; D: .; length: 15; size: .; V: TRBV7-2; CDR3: CASGRGGESNEKLFF; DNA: TGTGCCAGCGGCCGCGGGGGGGAATCCAATGAAAAACTGTTTTTT
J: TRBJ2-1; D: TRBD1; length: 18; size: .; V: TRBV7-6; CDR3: CASSHSPGQGHGYNEQFF; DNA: TGTGCCAGCAGTCACAGCCCGGGACAGGGTCATGGGTACAATGAGCAGTTCTTC
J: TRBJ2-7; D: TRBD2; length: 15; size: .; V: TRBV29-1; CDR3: CSVRPTSGLSYEQYF; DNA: TGCAGCGTCAGGCCGACTAGCGGGCTTTCCTACGAGCAGTACTTC
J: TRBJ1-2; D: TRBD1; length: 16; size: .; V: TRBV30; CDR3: CAWSPLRGQGVYGYTF; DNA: TGTGCCTGGAGTCCGCTAAGAGGACAGGGAGTCTATGGCTACACCTTC
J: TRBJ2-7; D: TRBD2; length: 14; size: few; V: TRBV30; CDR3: CAWGGSGVLRGQYF; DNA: TGTGCCTGGGGAGGTAGCGGGGTCCTACGAGGGCAGTACTTC
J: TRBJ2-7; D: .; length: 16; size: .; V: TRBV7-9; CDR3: CASSPGGDGLPYEQYF; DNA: TGTGCCAGCAGCCCAGGCGGTGATGGACTACCCTACGAGCAGTACTTC
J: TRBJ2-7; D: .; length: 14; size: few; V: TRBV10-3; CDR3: CAIRNPGSSYEQYF; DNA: TGTGCCATCAGGAACCCAGGGAGCTCCTACGAGCAGTACTTC
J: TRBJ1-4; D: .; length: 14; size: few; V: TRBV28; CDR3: CASREQEPLAKLFF; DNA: TGTGCCAGCAGAGAACAGGAACCCCTGGCCAAACTGTTTTTT
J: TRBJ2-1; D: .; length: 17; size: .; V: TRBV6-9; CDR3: CASSFFGCRQPDNEQFF; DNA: TGTGCCAGCAGTTTCTTCGGGTGTCGTCAGCCTGACAATGAGCAGTTCTTC
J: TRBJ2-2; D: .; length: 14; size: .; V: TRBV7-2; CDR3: CASSPGPNTGELFF; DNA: TGTGCCAGCAGCCCTGGACCAAACACCGGGGAGCTGTTTTTT
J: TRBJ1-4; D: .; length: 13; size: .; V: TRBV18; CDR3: CASSPQSNEKLFF; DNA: TGTGCCAGCTCACCACAATCTAATGAAAAACTGTTTTTT
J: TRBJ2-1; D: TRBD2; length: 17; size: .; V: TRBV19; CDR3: CASSITSGRVIDNEQFF; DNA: TGTGCCAGTAGTATTACTAGCGGGAGAGTAATAGACAATGAGCAGTTCTTC
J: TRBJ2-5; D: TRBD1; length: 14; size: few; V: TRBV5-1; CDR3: CASDPTGLGETQYF; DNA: TGCGCCAGCGATCCGACAGGGTTGGGTGAGACCCAGTACTTC
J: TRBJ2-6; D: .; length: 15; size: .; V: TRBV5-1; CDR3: CASSEGISGANVLTF; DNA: TGCGCCAGCAGCGAGGGGATCTCTGGGGCCAACGTCCTGACTTTC
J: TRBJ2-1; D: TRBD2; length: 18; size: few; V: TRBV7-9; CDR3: CASSLFAGLAGSYNEQFF; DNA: TGTGCCAGCAGCTTATTTGCGGGACTAGCGGGATCCTACAATGAGCAGTTCTTC
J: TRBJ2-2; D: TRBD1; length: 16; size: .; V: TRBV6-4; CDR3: CASSELGTANTGELFF; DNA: TGTGCCAGCAGTGAATTGGGGACAGCAAACACCGGGGAGCTGTTTTTT
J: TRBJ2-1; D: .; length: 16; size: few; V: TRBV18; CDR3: CASSPPGGVTYNEQFF; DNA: TGTGCCAGCTCACCACCCGGGGGAGTGACCTACAATGAGCAGTTCTTC
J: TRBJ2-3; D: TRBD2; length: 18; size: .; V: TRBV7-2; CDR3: CASSLAVGLAASTDTQYF; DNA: TGTGCCAGCAGCTTAGCAGTAGGCCTAGCGGCTAGCACAGATACGCAGTATTTT
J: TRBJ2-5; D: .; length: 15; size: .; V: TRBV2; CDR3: CASTKNRDRQETQYF; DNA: TGTGCCAGCACCAAAAACCGCGACAGGCAAGAGACCCAGTACTTC
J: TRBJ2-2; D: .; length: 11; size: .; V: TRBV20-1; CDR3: CSVGNTGELFF; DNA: TGCAGTGTAGGAAACACCGGGGAGCTGTTTTTT
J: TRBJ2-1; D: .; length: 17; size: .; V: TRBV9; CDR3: CASSPRGRDQMPNEQFF; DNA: TGTGCCAGCAGCCCCCGGGGAAGGGACCAAATGCCCAATGAGCAGTTCTTC
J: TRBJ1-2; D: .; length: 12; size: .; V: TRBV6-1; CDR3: CASSVQGYGYTF; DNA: TGTGCCAGCAGTGTGCAGGGCTATGGCTACACCTTC
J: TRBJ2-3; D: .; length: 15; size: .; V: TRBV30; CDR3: CAWSGLRPFTDTQYF; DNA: TGTGCCTGGAGTGGGCTCAGGCCTTTCACAGATACGCAGTATTTT
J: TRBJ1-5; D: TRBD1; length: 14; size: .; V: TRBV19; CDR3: CASSPTGENQPQHF; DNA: TGTGCCAGTAGTCCTACAGGGGAAAATCAGCCCCAGCATTTT
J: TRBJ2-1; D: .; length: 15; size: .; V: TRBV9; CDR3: CASSGDGSVYNEQFF; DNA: TGTGCCAGCAGCGGCGACGGGAGCGTCTACAATGAGCAGTTCTTC
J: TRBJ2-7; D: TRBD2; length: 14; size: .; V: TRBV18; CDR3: CASTETSGSGEQYF; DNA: TGTGCCAGCACGGAGACTAGCGGGAGTGGCGAGCAGTACTTC
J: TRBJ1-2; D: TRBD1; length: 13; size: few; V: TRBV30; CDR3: CACPGQSFYGYTF; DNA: TGTGCCTGCCCGGGACAGAGCTTCTATGGCTACACCTTC
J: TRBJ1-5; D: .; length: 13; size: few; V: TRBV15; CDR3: CATSVAGTQPQHF; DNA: TGTGCCACCAGCGTGGCAGGGACTCAGCCCCAGCATTTT
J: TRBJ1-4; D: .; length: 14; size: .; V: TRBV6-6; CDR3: CASSLQGPNEKLFF; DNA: TGTGCCAGCAGTTTACAGGGTCCTAATGAAAAACTGTTTTTT
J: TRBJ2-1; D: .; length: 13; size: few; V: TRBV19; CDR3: CASHSRDDNEQFF; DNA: TGTGCCAGCCACAGCCGGGACGACAATGAGCAGTTCTTC
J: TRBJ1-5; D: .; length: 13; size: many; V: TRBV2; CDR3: CASRGDSNQPQHF; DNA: TGTGCCAGCAGGGGCGATAGCAATCAGCCCCAGCATTTT
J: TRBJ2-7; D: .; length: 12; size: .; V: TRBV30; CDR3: CAWSVLQYEQYF; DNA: TGTGCCTGGAGTGTACTGCAGTACGAGCAGTACTTC